This TCR beta chain is from a study of beta chain features in type 1 diabetes. Reverse transcribing all isolated RNA meant expressed TCRB transcripts were sequenced. The method was immunoSEQ multiplex PCR; TCRdb's version includes in-frame clones alone and lacks a portion of them. The top ten hold roughly 2% of the sample, which has 30,000 to 45,000 clones, 64% seen once. In this sample, this clone turned up a few times. What it binds is unknown. General study results and limits: Within patients, naive, central memory and Treg TCRB repertoires seemed more similar than within healthy donors. Diminished insertions and augmented deletions at VDJ junctions characterized type 1 diabetes patients.

CDR1 is SGHTA and CDR2 is FQGNSA in the germline V gene. This CDR3 contains 15 residues. The specimen was Tregs from blood. This rearrangement joins TRBV7-2 to TRBJ2-5; 7 bases are shared with TRBD2. Near its end, the DNA agrees better with TRBJ2-7, so the J call may be wrong. This TCR was sampled from a woman between 25 and 40 years old in good health. The CDR3, as DNA: TGTGCCAGCAGCTTCTCCGCTAGCGGCTCCTACGAGCAGTACTTC. It specifies CASSFSASGSYEQYF.